This entry describes one T cell receptor (beta chain). As yet, its antigen is unknown. This record comes from a study of cytomegalovirus exposure and HLA in healthy donors. Study-wide findings and caveats: HLA allele associations emerged for 15,000 to 20,000 TCR beta sequences in a later analysis, at 0.05 false discovery rate. TCR beta V- and J-gene trimming, according to a later analysis, was linked to a missense DCLRE1C variant. Some V segments, TRBV6-2 and TRBV6-3 among them, were indistinguishable and were therefore excluded.

Germline V lookup: CDR1 SGDLS, CDR2 YYNGEE. V lost 0 bases to trimming and J lost 1 base, with 10 bases between them. This CDR3 contains 15 residues. The donors gave bone marrow, and they were healthy. A multiplex PCR was run with 60 Vbeta primers and 13 Jbeta primers. Profiling relied on immunoSEQ multiplex PCR, and the TCRdb table lists in-frame clones only, not all of them. This table has around 50,000 clones, around 82% appearing once. The TCR comes from a man aged 25-45 years in good health and CMV-seropositive. The V call is TRBV9, the J call TRBJ1-1; no firm D call. The sample was PBMCs. CDR3 bases: TGTGCCAGCAGCGTAGTCCCAGGCGAGAACACTGAAGCTTTCTTT. Its translation: CASSVVPGENTEAFF.